This TCR beta chain originates from a study of blood T cell repertoires in COVID-19. As for the study in general: From T cells, B-cell-depleted T cells, or PBMCs came the material, which was cDNA or gDNA.

Profiled with immunoSEQ multiplex PCR; TCRdb holds only in-frame clones, not every one. The data show approximately 140,000 clones, 88% seen once. Germline V gene data show CDR1 as MNHEY and CDR2 as SVGEGT. Trimming cost V 5 bases and J 4 bases; bases outside gene matches: 6. The CDR3 is 16 amino acids. The sequence came from a man in his fifties with active or convalescent COVID-19. The V and J genes are TRBV6-2 or TRBV6-3 and TRBJ2-1, with TRBD2 matching 12 bases. The material sequenced was peripheral blood. The CDR3 protein is CASSLLAGGGYNEQFF. As DNA, the CDR3 is TGTGCCAGCAGTCTTCTAGCGGGAGGGGGGTACAATGAGCAGTTCTTC.